This is a list of T cell receptor beta chains from one sample in a study of T cells in Graves' hyperthyroidism and ophthalmopathy. TCRdb reprocessed the multiplex PCR reads with MiXCR, giving one entry per CDR3 protein. The sample carries about 300,000 distinct CDR3 sequences, roughly 17% recorded once. Sequenced sample: blood. All receptors come from a man aged 30 to 45 with Graves' hyperthyroidism. The CDR3 runs from the conserved cysteine through the conserved F or W. The D gene is left open where the match is weak. Expanded clones are given a class, and other clones once, few, many or no size at all.

v_gene,j_gene,d_gene,abundance,CDR3nt,CDR3aa
TRBV3-1,TRBJ1-1,NA,many,TGTGCCAGCAGCCCCCGTAGGAACACTGAAGCTTTCTTT,CASSPRRNTEAFF
TRBV6-5,TRBJ2-7,NA,NA,TGTGCCAGCAGTTACGGGCAGGGGTACTACGAGCAGTACTTC,CASSYGQGYYEQYF
TRBV4-1,TRBJ2-1,TRBD2,NA,TGCGCCAGCAGCCGACCGCCAGGGACTAGCAACAATGAGCAGTTCTTC,CASSRPPGTSNNEQFF
TRBV7-9,TRBJ2-7,TRBD1,NA,TGTGCCAGCAGCCCGGGACAGGGTAACGAGCAGTACTTC,CASSPGQGNEQYF
TRBV6-1,TRBJ1-6,NA,many,TGTGCCACCTACGACGTTGGGTACAGTGGTTCACCCCTCCACTTT,CATYDVGYSGSPLHF
TRBV28,TRBJ2-7,TRBD2,NA,TGTGCCAGCAGCGCCGGGACTAGCGGGCTTAGGCCCTACGAGCAGTACTTC,CASSAGTSGLRPYEQYF
TRBV20-1,TRBJ2-1,TRBD2,many,TGCAGTGCTGGGGGACTAGCGGAGAATTACAATGAGCAGTTCTTC,CSAGGLAENYNEQFF
TRBV5-4,TRBJ2-2,NA,few,TGTGCCAGCAGCCGACAGGGGAGGGCGAGCGGGGAGCTGTTTTTT,CASSRQGRASGELFF
TRBV12-3/TRBV12-4,TRBJ2-2,TRBD2,many,TGTGCCAGCAGTTTTTCGGCGGGAGCGGGCACCGGGGAGCTGTTTTTT,CASSFSAGAGTGELFF
TRBV11-2,TRBJ2-1,NA,many,TGTGCCAGCAGCCCTGTTGGTAGGATCTTTAGGAATGAGCAGTTCTTC,CASSPVGRIFRNEQFF
TRBV7-9,TRBJ2-4,NA,NA,TGTGCCAGCAGCCCAGAGGTGGGAGGTCCCCAAAACATTCAGTACTTC,CASSPEVGGPQNIQYF
TRBV10-2,TRBJ2-4,NA,NA,TGCGCCAGTCCCCACGGCAGGGGCTTAGCCAAAAACATTCAGTACTTC,CASPHGRGLAKNIQYF
TRBV20-1,TRBJ1-1,TRBD1,NA,TGCAGTGCCCCCGAGGGGGCATACGATGAAGCTTTCTTT,CSAPEGAYDEAFF
TRBV20-1,TRBJ1-1,NA,many,TGCAGTGCTAGAGTGGCAGGGAACACTGAAGCTTTCTTT,CSARVAGNTEAFF
TRBV30,TRBJ2-6,NA,NA,TGTGCCTGGAGTTCTGTGGTAGCGGGACAGCATGGGGCCGACGTCCTGACTTTC,CAWSSVVAGQHGADVLTF
TRBV3-1,TRBJ2-1,NA,many,TGTGCCAGCAGCCAGAGGGAGGAGGGGAATGAGCAGTTCTTC,CASSQREEGNEQFF
TRBV5-1,TRBJ2-2,NA,many,TGCGCCAGCAGCTCGGGAGGGGGCACCAACACCGGGGAGCTGTTTTTT,CASSSGGGTNTGELFF
TRBV7-2,TRBJ2-7,TRBD2,NA,TGTGCCAGCAGCTTAGGGACTAGCGGGGGATACGAGCAGTACTTC,CASSLGTSGGYEQYF
TRBV3-1,TRBJ2-1,NA,once,TGTGCCAGCAGCCCGCCGGGGCCAAATGAGCAGTTCTTC,CASSPPGPNEQFF
TRBV6-5,TRBJ1-2,TRBD1,many,TGTGCCAGCAGTTACGGACAGGGTGCGTTTGGCTACACCTTC,CASSYGQGAFGYTF
TRBV12-3/TRBV12-4,TRBJ1-1,NA,many,TGTGCCAGCAGTTTTGTGGGACTAAACACTGAAGCTTTCTTT,CASSFVGLNTEAFF
TRBV27,TRBJ2-7,TRBD2,NA,TGTGCCAGCAGTTTTGGACTAGCGGGAAGGGACGAGCAGTACTTC,CASSFGLAGRDEQYF